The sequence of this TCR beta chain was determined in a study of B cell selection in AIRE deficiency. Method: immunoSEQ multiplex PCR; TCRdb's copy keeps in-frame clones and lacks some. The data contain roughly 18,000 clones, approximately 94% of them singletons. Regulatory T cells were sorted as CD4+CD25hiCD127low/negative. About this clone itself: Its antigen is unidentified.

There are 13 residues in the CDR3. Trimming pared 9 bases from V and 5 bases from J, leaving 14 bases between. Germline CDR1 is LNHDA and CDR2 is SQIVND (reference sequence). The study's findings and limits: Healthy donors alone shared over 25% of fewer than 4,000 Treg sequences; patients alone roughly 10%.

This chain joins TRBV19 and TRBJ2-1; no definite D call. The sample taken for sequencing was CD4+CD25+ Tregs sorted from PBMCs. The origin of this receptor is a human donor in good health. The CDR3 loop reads CASRRPLDNEQFF. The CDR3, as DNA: TGTGCCAGCCGCCGACCCTTGGACAATGAGCAGTTCTTC.